The clone carrying this T cell receptor beta chain has only a few counts. The antigen remains unidentified. The CDR3 runs to 17 residues. Trimming pared 3 bases from V and 5 bases from J, leaving 19 bases between. The V gene's germline CDR1 is MGHRA and CDR2 YSYEKL. TCRB transcripts that were expressed got sequenced, as all of the isolated RNA had been reverse transcribed. Assay used: immunoSEQ multiplex PCR; TCRdb lists only in-frame clones, some missing. The data contain some 250,000 clones, approximately 15% of them singletons. This sample stems from a study of beta chain features in type 1 diabetes. Study observations and caveats: Patients with Type 1 diabetes showed moderately but significantly shorter TCRB CDR3s in all four CD4+ subsets.

This TCR derives from a man aged 25-45 years with type 1 diabetes. This chain joins TRBV4-1 and TRBJ2-2; D is possibly TRBD2 (7 bases). Input material: naive CD4+ T cells from blood. The CDR3: CASSHAKGGLETGELFF. The CDR3 coding sequence is TGCGCCAGCAGCCACGCCAAGGGGGGGCTGGAAACCGGGGAGCTGTTTTTT.